This T cell receptor beta chain derives from a study of vaccination effects on CD4 cells after COVID-19. Sequencing was preceded by expansion of antigen-specific CD4+ T cells with viral peptide pools in the ViraFEST assay. Following a roughly 9-day culture, CD4+ T cells were purified. Two-dose vaccination with either BNT162b2 or mRNA-1273 was given to the participants. Vaccinated recipients, who were negative for nucleocapsid antibodies, had no history of SARS-CoV-2 infection. Sequencing used immunoSEQ multiplex PCR; TCRdb keeps in-frame clones, though not all of them. The sample lists 25,000 to 35,000 clones, 65% occurring once. Study results and limitations: Pronounced clonal contraction occurred in clones induced by infection and by vaccine late after vaccination. Relatively few convalescent patients took part in the study, which had no early post-infection timepoints.

To note about this clone: The antigen is unknown.

The sequence was collected from a human donor who received a COVID-19 vaccine. The specimen comprised CD4+ T cells from PBMCs cultured with SARS-CoV-2 spike peptides, sampled after COVID-19 vaccination.

The CDR3 coding sequence is TGTGCCAGTAGTATAGGCGACAGGGGTTACGAGCAGTACTTC. It codes for CASSIGDRGYEQYF. The rearrangement links TRBV19 to TRBJ2-7; TRBD1 matches at 8 bases. The CDR3 consists of 14 residues. J was trimmed by 4 bases and V by 1 base; bases with no gene match: 3. Germline values: CDR1 LNHDA, CDR2 SQIVND (reference sequence).